A selection of T cell receptor beta chains follows, all from one sample in a study of T cell responses to AZD1222 COVID-19 vaccine. TCRdb's copy holds only in-frame clones and misses some; the assay was immunoSEQ multiplex PCR. The top ten hold roughly 3.2% of the sample, which has about 140,000 clones, 90% seen once. This sample comprised peripheral blood, obtained on day 0 of AZD1222 vaccination. These receptors were obtained from an adult in good health. Both conserved end residues are trimmed from each CDR3. Each record gives: V gene, CDR3 length, J gene, CDR3 protein.

TRBV5-1,11,TRBJ1-1,ASSFKGRTEAF
TRBV27,10,TRBJ1-2,ASSFRGGGYT
TRBV4-1,12,TRBJ1-5,ASSQVGRNQPQH
TRBV4-3,14,TRBJ1-4,ASSQDVPDPNEKLF
TRBV5-6,11,TRBJ2-7,ASSLAGPGEQY
TRBV3-1/TRBV3-2,12,TRBJ1-2,ASSHSGQSYGYT
TRBV3-1/TRBV3-2,13,TRBJ1-2,ASSQATGRDYGYT
TRBV11-3,15,TRBJ2-5,ASSLGRLAGGQETQY
TRBV4-1,14,TRBJ1-1,ASSPGPGQVNTEAF
TRBV18,15,TRBJ2-3,ASSPSSSSWETDTQY
TRBV5-1,12,TRBJ1-6,ASSMDRDNSPLH
TRBV11-2,13,TRBJ1-6,ASSLDAPENSPLH